This T cell receptor (beta chain) stems from a study of T cell responses to AZD1222 COVID-19 vaccine. Whole-study findings and limits: At 160-218 and 743-854, vaccine-associated CD4 TCRs were dominant, and they spanned spike.

Details on this clone: What it binds is unknown.

Germline V gene lookup returns CDR1 SGHVS and CDR2 FQNEAQ. The CDR3 extends over 16 amino acids. Trimming removed 6 bases from V and 0 bases from J, with 15 bases in between. Produced via immunoSEQ multiplex PCR; TCRdb's table is partial and in-frame only. There are 90,000 to 150,000 clones in the sample; roughly 90% occur only once, and more than 3% lies in the top ten. The chain carries TRBV7-8 and TRBJ1-3, with no clear D. The clonotype comes from an adult in good health. The source was peripheral blood, collected on day 0 of AZD1222 vaccination. The DNA for the CDR3 is TGTGCCAGCAGTGGGCAGACGGGAGACTCTGGAAACACCATATATTTT. This translates into CASSGQTGDSGNTIYF.